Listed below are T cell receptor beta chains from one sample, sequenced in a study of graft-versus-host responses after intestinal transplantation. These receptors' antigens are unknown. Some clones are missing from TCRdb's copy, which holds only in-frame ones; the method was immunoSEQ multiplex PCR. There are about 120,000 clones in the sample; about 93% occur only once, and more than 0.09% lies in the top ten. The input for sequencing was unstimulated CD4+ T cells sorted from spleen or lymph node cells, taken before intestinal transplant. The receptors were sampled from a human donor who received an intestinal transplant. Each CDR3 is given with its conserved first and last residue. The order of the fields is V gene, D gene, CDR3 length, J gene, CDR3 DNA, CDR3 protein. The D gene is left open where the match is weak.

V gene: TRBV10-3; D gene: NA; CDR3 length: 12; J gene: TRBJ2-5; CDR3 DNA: TGTGCCATCAGTAGCGGGCAAGAGACCCAGTACTTC; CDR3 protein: CAISSGQETQYF
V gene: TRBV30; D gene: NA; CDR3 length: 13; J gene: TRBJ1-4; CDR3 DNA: TGTGCCTGGACAGGGGTTGGGGCTGAAAAACTGTTTTTT; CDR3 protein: CAWTGVGAEKLFF
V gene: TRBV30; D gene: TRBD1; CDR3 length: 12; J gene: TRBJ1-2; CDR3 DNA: TGTGCCTGGAGCCCAGGGGGGCGTGGCTACACCTTC; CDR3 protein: CAWSPGGRGYTF
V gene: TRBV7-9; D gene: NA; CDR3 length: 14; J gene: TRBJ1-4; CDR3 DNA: TGTGCCAGCAGCTTTGGAGCAACTAATGAAAAACTGTTTTTT; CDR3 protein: CASSFGATNEKLFF
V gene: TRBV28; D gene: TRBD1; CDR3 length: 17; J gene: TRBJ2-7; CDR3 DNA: TGTGCCAGCAGCCGACGTTTGGCAGGGGGCGCAGCCGGCGAGCAGTACTTC; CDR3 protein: CASSRRLAGGAAGEQYF
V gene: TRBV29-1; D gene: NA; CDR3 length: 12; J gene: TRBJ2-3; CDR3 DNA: TGCAGCGCGAGGGTTGGAGCAGATACGCAGTATTTT; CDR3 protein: CSARVGADTQYF
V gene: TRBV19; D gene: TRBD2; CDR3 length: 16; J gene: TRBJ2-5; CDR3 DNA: TGTGCCAGTAGTACGTTACTACTAGCGGGAGGGGAGACCCAGTACTTC; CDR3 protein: CASSTLLLAGGETQYF
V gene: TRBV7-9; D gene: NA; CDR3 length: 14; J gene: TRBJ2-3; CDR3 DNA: TGTGCCAGCAGCTTAACCTCTCTCGCAGATACGCAGTATTTT; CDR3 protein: CASSLTSLADTQYF
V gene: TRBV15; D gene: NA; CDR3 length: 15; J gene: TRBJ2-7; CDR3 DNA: TGTGCCACCAGCAGAGGGCTGGGGGGCTCCTACGAGCAGTACTTC; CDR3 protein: CATSRGLGGSYEQYF
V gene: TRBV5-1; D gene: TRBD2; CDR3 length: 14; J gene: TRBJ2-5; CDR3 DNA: TGCGCCAGCAGCACGGGGACTAGCCGCGAGACCCAGTACTTC; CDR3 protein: CASSTGTSRETQYF
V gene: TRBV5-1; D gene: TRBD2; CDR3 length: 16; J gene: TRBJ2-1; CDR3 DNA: TGCGCCAGCAGCTTGGGACCAGCGGGAGCCTACAATGAGCAGTTCTTC; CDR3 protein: CASSLGPAGAYNEQFF
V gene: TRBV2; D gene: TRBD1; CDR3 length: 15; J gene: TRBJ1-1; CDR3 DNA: TGTGCCAGCAGCAGACAGGGCCTCATGAACACTGAAGCTTTCTTT; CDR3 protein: CASSRQGLMNTEAFF
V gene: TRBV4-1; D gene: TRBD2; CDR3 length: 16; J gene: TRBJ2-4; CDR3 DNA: TGCGCCAGCAGCCAAGAAATACTAGCGGTCAAAAACATTCAGTACTTC; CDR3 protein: CASSQEILAVKNIQYF
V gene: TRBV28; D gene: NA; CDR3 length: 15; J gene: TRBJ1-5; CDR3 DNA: TGTGCCAGCAGTTTTTATTTATCAGGTAATCAGCCCCAGCATTTT; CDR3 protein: CASSFYLSGNQPQHF
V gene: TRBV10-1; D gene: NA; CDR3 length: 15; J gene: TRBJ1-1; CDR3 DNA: TGCGCCAGCAGTGAGTCGGGCCGGGTGGCCACTGAAGCTTTCTTT; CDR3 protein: CASSESGRVATEAFF
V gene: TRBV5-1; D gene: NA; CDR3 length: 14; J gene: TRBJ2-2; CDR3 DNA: TGCGCCAGCAGCTGGGGACAGAACACCGGGGAGCTGTTTTTT; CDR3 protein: CASSWGQNTGELFF